Shown below are 26 T cell receptor beta chains from a single sample sequenced in a study of technical replicates of blood from a few donors. The method was immunoSEQ multiplex PCR; TCRdb's version includes in-frame clones alone and lacks a portion of them. Of some 87,000 clones listed, roughly 93% are singletons. Sequencing used T cells isolated from PBMCs. The receptor source for this set is a human donor in good health.

A note on this clone: Other DNA sequences in this sample translate to the same CDR3. The V gene is TRBV11-2, the J gene TRBJ2-7; TRBD2 might be the D (6 bases). This CDR3 is built from 13 residues. The ends were cut back, 3 bases at V and 3 bases at J, with 9 bases in the middle. Germline CDR1 reads SGHAT; CDR2 reads FQNNGV. CDR3: CASSFGGSYEQYF. CDR3 sequence (DNA): TGTGCCAGCAGCTTTGGGGGGAGCTACGAGCAGTACTTC.

V usage is TRBV9 and J usage is TRBJ1-5, with a weak D call TRBD1 (6 bases). This CDR3 is 15 amino acids long. Trimming removed 0 bases at V and 7 bases at J, with 14 bases between. Germline assignment: CDR1 SGDLS and CDR2 YYNGEE. This CDR3 is CASSVDQGSGQPQHF. The CDR3 region has the DNA TGTGCCAGCAGCGTAGATCAGGGGTCGGGACAGCCCCAGCATTTT.

V is TRBV7-8 and J is TRBJ2-7; D is unresolved. This CDR3 contains 11 residues. Deletions cut 2 bases from V and 4 bases from J, with 3 bases between. Germline loops: CDR1 SGHVS, CDR2 FQNEAQ. The DNA for the CDR3 is TGTGCCAGCAGCTTACTATACGAGCAGTACTTC. It is translated as CASSLLYEQYF.

The chain is built from TRBV6-6 and TRBJ1-2, with D possibly matching TRBD1 (5 bases). Germline V gene data show CDR1 as MNHNY and CDR2 as SVGAGI (reference sequence). V gave up 11 bases and J gave up 2 bases, with 18 bases separating them. The CDR3 runs 14 residues. The CDR3 loop reads CAGTGTGGNYGYTF. CDR3 bases: TGTGCCGGCACGGGGACGGGAGGGAACTATGGCTACACCTTC.

The chain has TRBV5-4 and TRBJ2-1; 9 bases match TRBD2. This CDR3 has 15 residues. Germline assignment: CDR1 SGHNT and CDR2 YYREEE (reference sequence). Unmatched junction bases numbered 12, after V lost 6 bases and J lost 8 bases. DNA of the CDR3: TGTGCCAGCAAGGAGCAACTAGCGGGTAAGGATGAGCAGTTCTTC. Translating it yields CASKEQLAGKDEQFF.

V is TRBV28 and J is TRBJ2-1; 11 nucleotides match TRBD2. V lost 6 bases and J lost 3; bases outside the gene matches: 4. This CDR3 has 15 amino acids. Germline V CDR1 and CDR2: MDHEN, SYDVKM. In DNA, the CDR3 is TGTGCCAGCAGCTTTAGCGGGAGGGGCTACAATGAGCAGTTCTTC. Translated, it gives CASSFSGRGYNEQFF. Full variable domain (outside the CDR3, taken from reference TRBV28 and TRBJ2-1): DVKVTQSSRYLVKRTGEKVFLECVQDMDHENMFWYRQDPGLGLRLIYFSYDVKMKEKGDIPEGYSVSREKKERFSLILESASTNQTSMYLCASSFSGRGYNEQFFGPGTRLTVL.

The chain employs TRBV7-9 and TRBJ2-7; TRBD1 aligns across 9 bases. Trimming removed 0 bases from V and 6 bases from J; junction bases left unmatched: 3. Per germline, CDR1 SEHNR and CDR2 FQNEAQ (reference sequence). The CDR3 spans 14 residues. CDR3: CASSLAGQGAEQYF. The CDR3 nucleotides read TGTGCCAGCAGCTTAGCGGGACAGGGCGCCGAGCAGTACTTC.

The J gene is TRBJ1-2, the V gene TRBV9; 10 bases match TRBD1. The CDR3 runs to 14 residues. Looked up from germline, CDR1 is SGDLS and CDR2 is YYNGEE. V shed 3 bases and J 5 bases; nucleotides not matched to a gene: 4. CDR3 region: CASSEPGQGYGYTF. DNA for the CDR3: TGTGCCAGCAGCGAGCCGGGACAGGGGTATGGCTACACCTTC.

The rearrangement links TRBV5-4 to TRBJ2-5; possible D gene TRBD1, 6 bases. The CDR3 runs to 16 residues. In germline, CDR1 is SGHNT, CDR2 YYREEE (reference sequence). V lost 1 base to trimming and J lost 0 bases, with 13 bases between them. The CDR3 loop is CASSLLAGQNQETQYF. The CDR3 region has the DNA TGTGCCAGCAGCTTGTTAGCCGGACAGAACCAAGAGACCCAGTACTTC.

This clone was observed once. V usage is TRBV6-5 and J usage is TRBJ2-7; D gene unclear. The CDR3 is 11 residues long. Trimming pared 7 bases from V and 1 base from J, leaving 5 bases between. Germline-derived CDR1 and CDR2 are MNHEY and SVGAGI. The CDR3 sequence: CASTNSYEQYF. The CDR3 DNA sequence: TGTGCCAGCACCAATTCCTACGAGCAGTACTTC.

This chain links TRBV10-1 with TRBJ2-3, with TRBD2 matching 7 bases. Per the germline V gene, CDR1 is WNHNN and CDR2 is SYGVQD (reference sequence). Losses at the gene ends were 2 bases for V and 6 bases for J; bases not matched to a gene: 8. CDR3 length equals 15 residues. The CDR3 DNA follows: TGCGCCAGCAGTGAGAATGCGGGAGTGGTGGATACGCAGTATTTT. Its translation is CASSENAGVVDTQYF.

The chain's CDR3 is CASSLSSLGVTEAFF. CDR3 DNA: TGTGCCAGCAGTTTATCCTCACTTGGAGTCACTGAAGCTTTCTTT. This chain joins TRBV27 and TRBJ1-1; no reliable D call. Germline CDR1 MNHEY, CDR2 SMNVEV (reference sequence). Trimming cost V 0 bases and J 4 bases, with 12 bases left between them. The CDR3 has 15 residues.

V and J are TRBV11-2 and TRBJ2-7, with TRBD1 identical over 7 bases. The CDR3 is made up of 13 amino acids. In germline, CDR1 is SGHAT, CDR2 FQNNGV. V gave up 7 bases and J gave up 3 bases; unmatched junction bases: 6. In nucleotides, the CDR3 is TGTGCCAGCACCCCGCCAGGGGGCTACGAGCAGTACTTC. This translates into CASTPPGGYEQYF.

The rearrangement joins TRBV7-2 to TRBJ2-5; no clear D. CDR1 and CDR2 from the germline V gene are SGHTA and FQGNSA. The CDR3 is made up of 13 amino acids. Trimming removed 2 bases at V and 1 base at J, with 5 bases between. The CDR3 region is CASSLPSQETQYF. The CDR3 DNA sequence: TGTGCCAGCAGCTTACCCTCCCAAGAGACCCAGTACTTC. Full variable domain (outside the CDR3, taken from reference TRBV7-2 and TRBJ2-5): GAGVSQSPSNKVTEKGKDVELRCDPISGHTALYWYRQSLGQGLEFLIYFQGNSAPDKSGLPSDRFSAERTGGSVSTLTIQRTQQEDSAVYLCASSLPSQETQYFGPGTRLLVL.

This clone was recorded only once. The rearrangement links TRBV5-4 to TRBJ2-5; 11 nucleotides align to TRBD2. The CDR3 is 15 amino acids. The V and J ends lost 4 bases and 4 bases, in that order; junction bases with no gene match: 6. CDR1 and CDR2 (germline): SGHNT, YYREEE (reference sequence). Here the CDR3 reads CASSEGLAERETQYF. For the CDR3, the DNA is TGTGCCAGCAGCGAGGGACTAGCGGAGAGAGAGACCCAGTACTTC.

This clone was recorded once. The rearrangement uses TRBV18 and TRBJ2-1; 8 positions agree with TRBD1. V shed 4 bases, J shed 4 bases, and the junction held 3 bases outside the gene matches. From germline, CDR1 is KGHSH and CDR2 LQKENI. The CDR3 contains 14 residues. CDR3 nucleotide sequence: TGTGCCAGCTCACGGCAGGGGGCTTACAATGAGCAGTTCTTC. This encodes CASSRQGAYNEQFF.

The chain is built from TRBV5-4 and TRBJ1-1; D remains ambiguous. This CDR3 contains 12 residues. The germline gives CDR1 SGHNT, CDR2 YYREEE (reference sequence). Trimming shortened V by 0 bases and J by 5 bases, and 5 bases separated the two germline ends. The CDR3 is CASSLGVTEAFF. Written as DNA, the CDR3 is TGTGCCAGCAGCTTGGGAGTGACTGAAGCTTTCTTT.

This chain joins TRBV28 and TRBJ1-5; 7 nucleotides align to TRBD1. From germline, CDR1 is MDHEN and CDR2 SYDVKM. This CDR3 contains 15 residues. With 3 bases clipped from V and 0 bases from J, the junction kept 2 bases outside the gene matches. CDR3 in DNA: TGTGCCAGCAGTTTCACAGGGGATAGCAATCAGCCCCAGCATTTT. Its protein is CASSFTGDSNQPQHF.

The chain recombines TRBV27 with TRBJ2-7; weak D call: TRBD1 (6 bases). Per the germline V gene, CDR1 is MNHEY and CDR2 is SMNVEV (reference sequence). Deletions cut 6 bases from V and 3 bases from J, with 12 bases between. CDR3 size: 13 residues. The CDR3 bases are TGTGCCAGCAGCCCAACAGGGTACTACGAGCAGTACTTC. It encodes CASSPTGYYEQYF.

This sequence joins TRBV5-1 and TRBJ1-1; 9 nucleotides agree with TRBD1. The germline gives CDR1 SGHRS, CDR2 YFSETQ. The trim removed 9 bases at V and 6 bases at J, leaving 18 bases unmatched. The length of the CDR3 is 16 residues. The CDR3 DNA is TGCGCCACCTCACCGGGACAGGGTTCACAAAACGCTGAAGCTTTCTTT. Translating it yields CATSPGQGSQNAEAFF.

The chain couples TRBV19 to TRBJ2-3; 8 positions agree with TRBD2. Germline-derived CDR1 and CDR2 are LNHDA and SQIVND (reference sequence). V dropped 5 bases and J dropped 3; count of bases not matched to a gene: 10. The CDR3 runs 16 residues. CDR3 in DNA: TGTGCCAGTAGTCTCCCGGGAGGGCCCAGAACAGATACGCAGTATTTT. This encodes CASSLPGGPRTDTQYF.

The gene calls are TRBV11-2 and TRBJ2-1; the D gene is possibly TRBD2 (7 bases). V lost 3 bases and J lost 15, with 21 bases in between. The CDR3 length is 14 residues. Germline V lookup: CDR1 SGHAT, CDR2 FQNNGV. The CDR3 spells CASSFREGVGGGFF. The CDR3 DNA reads as TGTGCCAGCAGCTTCAGGGAGGGGGTCGGCGGGGGGTTCTTC.

This chain uses TRBV30 with TRBJ1-1, with D maybe TRBD1 (5 bases). The V gene lost 7 bases and the J gene lost 6 bases, with 18 bases spanning the gap. This CDR3 is built from 13 residues. Germline values: CDR1 GTSNPN, CDR2 SVGIG (reference sequence). CDR3 sequence: CASHGRGAAEAFF. The CDR3 coding sequence is TGTGCCTCACATGGAAGGGGTGCCGCTGAAGCTTTCTTT.

The rearrangement joins TRBV4-3 to TRBJ2-3; D unresolved. The germline CDR1 and CDR2 sequences are LGHNA and YSLEER. Between the trimmed V and J ends, which lost 0 bases and 2 bases, there was a span of 9 bases. The CDR3 covers 15 residues. CDR3 in amino acids: CASSQETSYTDTQYF. The CDR3 coding sequence is TGCGCCAGCAGCCAAGAAACGAGTTACACAGATACGCAGTATTTT.

The V call is TRBV15, the J call TRBJ2-6; possibly TRBD1 for D (6 bases). Germline assignment: CDR1 LNHNV and CDR2 YYDKDF (reference sequence). V lost 4 bases, J lost 1 base, and 8 bases lay in between. There are 15 residues in the CDR3. The CDR3: CATSKGGSGANVLTF. The CDR3 coding sequence is TGTGCCACCAGCAAAGGGGGATCTGGGGCCAACGTCCTGACTTTC.

The chain carries TRBV30 and TRBJ1-2, with D possibly matching TRBD1 (5 bases). Trimming removed 0 bases at V and 2 bases at J, with 10 bases between. CDR1 and CDR2 from the germline V gene are GTSNPN and SVGIG (reference sequence). This CDR3 is 14 amino acids long. CDR3 loop: CAWSVLGRNYGYTF. The CDR3 DNA sequence: TGTGCCTGGAGTGTACTGGGGCGGAACTATGGCTACACCTTC.